The rows below give T cell receptor beta chains drawn from one sample of a study of T cell responses to AZD1222 COVID-19 vaccine. The data were produced by immunoSEQ multiplex PCR, yet TCRdb's version contains in-frame clones alone and is incomplete. This table has about 140,000 clones, more than 90% appearing once. This specimen was peripheral blood, taken on day 0 of AZD1222 vaccination. These receptors came from an adult in good health. CDR3s include the opening cysteine and the closing phenylalanine or tryptophan. A D gene is named only where the DNA matches it firmly. Only some rows state a clone size, as once, few, many or a class for expanded clones.

size	V	D	J	CDR3	DNA
-	TRBV23-1	TRBD2	TRBJ2-1	CARHYSANGLAELGTYNEQFF	TGCGCCAGACATTACAGCGCTAACGGACTAGCGGAACTAGGGACCTACAATGAGCAGTTCTTC
-	TRBV5-1	-	TRBJ1-4	CASSSSTAINEKLFF	TGCGCCAGCAGCAGCTCGACAGCCATTAATGAAAAACTGTTTTTT
-	TRBV28	-	TRBJ2-3	CASSLPPSYTDTQYF	TGTGCCAGCAGTTTACCCCCCAGCTACACAGATACGCAGTATTTT
-	TRBV6-5	TRBD2	TRBJ2-3	CASSLSGGARNTQYF	TGTGCCAGCAGCCTTAGCGGGGGGGCTCGAAATACGCAGTATTTT
once	TRBV28	-	TRBJ1-2	CASSPGSYGYTF	TGTGCCAGCAGCCCCGGGTCCTACGGCTACACCTTC
once	TRBV5-8	TRBD1	TRBJ1-1	CASSSQGTEAFF	TGTGCCAGCAGCTCACAGGGGACTGAAGCTTTCTTT
-	TRBV4-1	-	TRBJ1-3	CASSQKGSSGNTIYF	TGCGCCAGCAGCCAAAAGGGGAGCTCTGGAAACACCATATATTTT
-	TRBV18	-	TRBJ1-1	CASSPGQGANEAFF	TGTGCCAGCTCACCGGGACAAGGCGCCAATGAAGCTTTCTTT
-	TRBV15	-	TRBJ2-6	CATSRGPGVSGANVLTF	TGTGCCACCAGCAGGGGACCGGGGGTCTCTGGGGCCAACGTCCTGACTTTC
-	TRBV16	-	TRBJ1-2	CASSQYYGYTF	TGTGCCAGCAGCCAATACTATGGCTACACCTTC
-	TRBV28	TRBD1	TRBJ1-2	CASSFNRGAGYTF	TGTGCCAGCAGTTTCAACAGGGGAGCAGGCTACACCTTC
-	TRBV6-2/TRBV6-3	TRBD1	TRBJ2-7	CASSYGQGAYEQYF	TGTGCCAGCAGTTACGGACAGGGGGCCTACGAGCAGTACTTC
-	TRBV7-2	-	TRBJ2-5	CASSAQIGLQETQYF	TGTGCCAGCAGCGCCCAAATCGGACTTCAAGAGACCCAGTACTTC
-	TRBV10-2	TRBD2	TRBJ2-3	CASRLKTSGVTDTQYF	TGCGCCAGCAGATTGAAGACTAGCGGGGTAACAGATACGCAGTATTTT
-	TRBV6-1	-	TRBJ1-6	CASSERQLYNSPLHF	TGTGCCAGCAGTGAAAGACAGCTTTATAATTCACCCCTCCACTTT
once	TRBV7-2	TRBD2	TRBJ2-7	CASSGTSGRSEQYF	TGTGCCAGCAGTGGGACTAGCGGGAGAAGCGAGCAGTACTTC